This TCR beta chain derives from a study of blood T cells in healthy people across ages (dated by TCRdb to 2013 to 2016). For context, the study as a whole: In model experiments, template switching captured about one uniquely barcoded TCR beta cDNA molecule for every two T cells. To track age-related changes in TCR beta repertoire diversity, the study relied on deep sequencing normalized with unique cDNA molecular identifiers. Donors were grouped into four age groups: young (average roughly 15 years), middle-aged (around 39), aged (about 59) and long-lived (82). To avoid experimental bias, donors of different ages were spread randomly across the sequencing lanes. For two donors (one aged 18 to 29 and one aged 80 or older), the study analyzed two additional independent replicas of 1 million unique cDNA reads from the same blood draw.

Systemically healthy Caucasian individuals from Russia, roughly 40 in total and aged about 6 to 100 years, were included as donors. Each donor gave 8.5 to 10 milliliters of peripheral blood, collected into EDTA-treated Vacutainer tubes. PBMCs were isolated by Ficoll-Paque density-gradient centrifugation, with at least 6 million obtained per sample. Trizol reagent was used to extract total RNA from the PBMCs, yielding at least 6 micrograms per sample. For every donor, an aliquot of PBMCs went through flow cytometry to measure the percentages of naive CD45RAhigh/CD27high T cells. Library prep was done by 5' RACE. TCRdb lists the instrument as Illumina HiSeq 2500. A second PCR of about 7 to 12 cycles was performed with a sample-barcoded 5' primer and a J-beta primer mix. A template-switch 5' adaptor carrying 12 random nucleotides introduced a unique molecular identifier onto each TCR beta cDNA molecule. Each sample yielded at least 2.5 million CDR3-containing paired-end reads. First-strand cDNA was synthesized from all RNA with the Mint cDNA synthesis kit, primed by a TRBC-specific oligonucleotide. Following uracil-DNA glycosylase treatment, a first 18-cycle PCR with universal primers M1SS and BC2_uni_R was performed on all cDNA. On the study's bioinformatics: For normalization, 1 million high-quality reads were randomly selected from each sample, with every read carrying a distinct molecular identifier. Reads sharing molecular identifiers were discarded rather than binned into consensus sequences. CDR3 identification, clonotype clustering and error correction used MiTCR with a Q25 quality threshold and the strictest error-elimination algorithm. Lower-bound total TCR beta diversity was estimated with a nonparametric unseen species model using Euler transformation. TCRdb trimmed the raw reads at Q25, called clones with MiXCR and kept productive beta chains. Rows with one shared CDR3 protein collapse into an entry with the most common genes and DNA. The V and J calls come from TCRdb's annotation, not from the publication. This sample is represented by roughly 1.7 million distinct CDR3 sequences; about 31% of them were singletons. The ten largest clones take up roughly 12% of the sample.

The CDR3 measures 16 amino acids from cysteine to phenylalanine. Just CDR3 DNA is preserved here, 48 bases in frame from base 1. CDR1 LGHDT and CDR2 YNNKEL are derived from the germline V gene (reference sequence). V gives up 0 bases and J gives up 0 bases, and the segment between their germline ends measures 11 bases. This clonotype was seen just once. The clone's antigen remains unknown. There are no base qualities to consult, and no much larger clone falls within one base. One read is thin evidence. What the research found in general, with its limitations: As age increased, observed TCR beta diversity per million T cells dropped in a roughly linear way, and a significant reduction was already evident by age roughly 36. Estimates of total diversity based on one million sequenced T cells were regarded as lower bounds and as underestimates. There was a strong correlation between observed TCR beta diversity and the percentage of naive T cells measured by flow cytometry. The long-lived group showed more naive CD4+ T cells, fewer expanded clones and increased TCR diversity than the aged group, suggesting age selection. The CMV infection status of donors was not known, potentially confounding age-related changes in expanded clonotypes. Conclusive comparison of naive and antigen-experienced compartments was prevented by the profiling of bulk unsorted PBMCs.

The clonotype was recovered from a woman aged 30 to 39 in good health. The rearrangement joined TRBV3-1 to TRBJ2-5; the D gene identity is not certain. The sequenced sample was blood. The bases are TGTGCCAGCAGCCAAGAAGGAAGGACGGACCAAGAGACCCAGTACTTC. Its protein reads: CASSQEGRTDQETQYF.